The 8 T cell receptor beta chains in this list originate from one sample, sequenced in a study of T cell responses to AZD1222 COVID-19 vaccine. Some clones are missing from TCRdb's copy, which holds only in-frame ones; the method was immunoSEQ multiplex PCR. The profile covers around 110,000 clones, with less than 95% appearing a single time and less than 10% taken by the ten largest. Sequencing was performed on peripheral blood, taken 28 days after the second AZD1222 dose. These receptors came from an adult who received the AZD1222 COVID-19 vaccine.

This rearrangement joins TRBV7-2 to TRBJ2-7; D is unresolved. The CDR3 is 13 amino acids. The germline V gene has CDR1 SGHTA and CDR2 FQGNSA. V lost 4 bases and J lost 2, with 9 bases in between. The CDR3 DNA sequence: TGTGCCAGCAGCTACAACGTTCCCTACGAGCAGTACTTC. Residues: CASSYNVPYEQYF.

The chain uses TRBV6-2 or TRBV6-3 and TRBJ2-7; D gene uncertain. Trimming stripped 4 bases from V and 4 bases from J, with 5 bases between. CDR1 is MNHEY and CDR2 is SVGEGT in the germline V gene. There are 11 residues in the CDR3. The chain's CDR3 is CASSSLYEQYF. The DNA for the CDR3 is TGTGCCAGCAGTTCCCTATACGAGCAGTACTTC.

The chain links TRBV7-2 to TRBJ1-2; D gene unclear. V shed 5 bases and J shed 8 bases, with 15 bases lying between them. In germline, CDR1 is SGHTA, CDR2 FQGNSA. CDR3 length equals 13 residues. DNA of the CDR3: TGTGCCAGCAGCCCCTTGACGGCGGAGGGCTACACCTTC. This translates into CASSPLTAEGYTF.

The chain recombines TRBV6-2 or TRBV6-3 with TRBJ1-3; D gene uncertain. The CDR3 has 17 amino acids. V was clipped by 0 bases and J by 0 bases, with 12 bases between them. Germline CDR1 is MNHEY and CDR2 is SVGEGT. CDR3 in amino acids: CASSYSFAGLSGNTIYF. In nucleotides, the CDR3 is TGTGCCAGCAGTTACTCGTTCGCAGGCCTCTCTGGAAACACCATATATTTT.

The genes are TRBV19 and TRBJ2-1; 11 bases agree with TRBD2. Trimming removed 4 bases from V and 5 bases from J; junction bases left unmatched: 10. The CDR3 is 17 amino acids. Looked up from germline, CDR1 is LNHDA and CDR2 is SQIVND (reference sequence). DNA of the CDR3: TGTGCCAGTAGTACGGGCGGGCTAGCGGGGGGTCACAATGAGCAGTTCTTC. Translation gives CASSTGGLAGGHNEQFF.

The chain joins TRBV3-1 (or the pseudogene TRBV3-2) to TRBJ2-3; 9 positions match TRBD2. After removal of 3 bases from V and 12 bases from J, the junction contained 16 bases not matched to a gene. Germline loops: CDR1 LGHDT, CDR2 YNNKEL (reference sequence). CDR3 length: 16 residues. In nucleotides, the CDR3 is TGTGCCAGCAGCCAGGACGGGACTAGCTGGGTTCGGGTTCAGTATTTT. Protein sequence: CASSQDGTSWVRVQYF.

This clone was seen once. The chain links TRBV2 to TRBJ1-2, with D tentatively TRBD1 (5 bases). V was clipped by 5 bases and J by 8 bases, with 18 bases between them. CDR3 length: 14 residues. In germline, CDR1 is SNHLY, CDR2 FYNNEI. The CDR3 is CASSPGTSPYGYTF. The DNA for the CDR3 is TGTGCCAGCAGTCCCGGGACTTCCCCCTACGGCTACACCTTC.

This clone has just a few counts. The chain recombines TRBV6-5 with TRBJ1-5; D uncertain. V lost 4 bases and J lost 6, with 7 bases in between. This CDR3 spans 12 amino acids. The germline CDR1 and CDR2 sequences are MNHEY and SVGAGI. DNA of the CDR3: TGTGCCAGCAGTTCGGACGGTCAGCCCCAGCATTTT. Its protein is CASSSDGQPQHF.